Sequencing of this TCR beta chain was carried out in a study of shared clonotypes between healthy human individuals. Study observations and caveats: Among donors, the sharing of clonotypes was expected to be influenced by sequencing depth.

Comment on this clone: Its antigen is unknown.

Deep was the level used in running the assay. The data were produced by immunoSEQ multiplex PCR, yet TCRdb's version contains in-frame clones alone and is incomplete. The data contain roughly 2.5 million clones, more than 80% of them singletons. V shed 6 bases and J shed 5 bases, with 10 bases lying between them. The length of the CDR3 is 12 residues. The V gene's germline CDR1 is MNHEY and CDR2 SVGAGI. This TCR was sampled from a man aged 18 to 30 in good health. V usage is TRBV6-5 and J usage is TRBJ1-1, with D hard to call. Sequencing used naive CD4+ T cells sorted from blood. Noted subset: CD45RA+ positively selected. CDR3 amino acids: CASRSFITEAFF. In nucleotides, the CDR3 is TGTGCCAGCAGATCCTTTATTACTGAAGCTTTCTTT.